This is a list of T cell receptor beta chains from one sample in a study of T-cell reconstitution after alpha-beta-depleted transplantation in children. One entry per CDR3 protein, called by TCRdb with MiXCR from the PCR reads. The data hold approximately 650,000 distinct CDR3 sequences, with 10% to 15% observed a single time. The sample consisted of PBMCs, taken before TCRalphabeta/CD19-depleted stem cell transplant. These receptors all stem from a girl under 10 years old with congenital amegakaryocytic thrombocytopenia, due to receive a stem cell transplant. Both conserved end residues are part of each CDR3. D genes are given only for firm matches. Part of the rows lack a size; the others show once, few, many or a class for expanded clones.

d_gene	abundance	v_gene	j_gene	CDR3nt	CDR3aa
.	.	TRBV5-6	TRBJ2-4	TGTGCCAGCAGCTCTCGCAAGCACATTCAGTACTTC	CASSSRKHIQYF
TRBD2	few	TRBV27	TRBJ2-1	TGTGCCAGCAGTTTAGGGACTAGCGGGAGGGCCAATGAGCAGTTCTTC	CASSLGTSGRANEQFF
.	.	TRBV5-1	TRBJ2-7	TGCGCCAGCAGCTTGGGGGGAAAGGACGAGCAGTACTTC	CASSLGGKDEQYF
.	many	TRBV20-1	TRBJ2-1	TGCAGTGCTACGGACTTGAATGAGCAGTTCTTC	CSATDLNEQFF
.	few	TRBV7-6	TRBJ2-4	TGTGCCAGCAGCCCCCGGTCCGGAGTGGAAAACATTCAGTACTTC	CASSPRSGVENIQYF
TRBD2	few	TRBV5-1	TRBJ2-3	TGCGCCAGCAGCCGGGAGGGGGGATCCACAGATACGCAGTATTTT	CASSREGGSTDTQYF
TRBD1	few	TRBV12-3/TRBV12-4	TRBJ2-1	TGTGCCAGCAGTTCCGACAGGGGGTCGGCCTGGAATGAGCAGTTCTTC	CASSSDRGSAWNEQFF
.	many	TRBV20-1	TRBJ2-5	TGCAGTGCTAGGGTCCGGGGCGAGACCCAGTACTTC	CSARVRGETQYF
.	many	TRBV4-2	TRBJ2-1	TGTGCCAGCAGAACGGGTGACTACAATGAGCAGTTCTTC	CASRTGDYNEQFF
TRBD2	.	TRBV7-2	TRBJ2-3	TGTGCCAGCAGCTCGTCATGGGAGGGCCTCGATTATTTT	CASSSSWEGLDYF
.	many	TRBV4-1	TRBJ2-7	TGCGCCAGCAGCCAAGTTTGGGGGACTTACGAGCAGTACTTC	CASSQVWGTYEQYF
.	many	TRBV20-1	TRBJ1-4	TGCAGTGCTAGAGGACCCACAACTAATGAAAAACTGTTTTTT	CSARGPTTNEKLFF
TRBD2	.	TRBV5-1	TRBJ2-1	TGCGCCAGCAGCCCCCCGAGAGCGGGAGGACCTCTCTCCTACAATGAGCAGTTCTTC	CASSPPRAGGPLSYNEQFF
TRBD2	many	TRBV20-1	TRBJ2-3	TGCAGTGCCCTTAGTCTAGCGGGCGGCACAGATACGCAGTATTTT	CSALSLAGGTDTQYF
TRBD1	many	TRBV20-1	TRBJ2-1	TGCAGTGCTAGAAAGGACAGGGGCTACAATGAGCAGTTCTTC	CSARKDRGYNEQFF
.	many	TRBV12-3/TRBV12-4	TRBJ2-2	TGTGCCAGCAGTGTAGCCCTGCCTGGGCCCGGGGAGCTGTTTTTT	CASSVALPGPGELFF
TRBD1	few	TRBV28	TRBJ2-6	TGTGCCAGCAGTTCCACTTCGACAGGGTTGAGCTCTGGGGCCAACGTCCTGACTTTC	CASSSTSTGLSSGANVLTF
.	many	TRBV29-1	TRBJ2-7	TGCAGCGTTGAAGAACTCTCCGGTGGGGGGTACTTC	CSVEELSGGGYF
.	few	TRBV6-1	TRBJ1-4	TGTGCCAGCGGGACCGGACATTCTAATGAAAAACTGTTTTTT	CASGTGHSNEKLFF
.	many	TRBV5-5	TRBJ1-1	TGTGCCAGCAGTCCGAATTGGGAGAGAACTGAAGCTTTCTTT	CASSPNWERTEAFF
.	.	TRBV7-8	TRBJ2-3	TGTGCCAGCAGCTTATATACTGGCACAGATACGCAGTATTTT	CASSLYTGTDTQYF
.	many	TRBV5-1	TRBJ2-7	TGCGCCAGCAGCTCCCCTCAGGGGCAGTACTTC	CASSSPQGQYF
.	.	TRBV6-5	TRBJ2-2	TGTGCCAGCAGTTTCCAAGGGGGGCTACCCGTGACCGGGGAGCTGTTTTTT	CASSFQGGLPVTGELFF
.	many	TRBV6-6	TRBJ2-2	TGTGCCACCTCGAACACCGGGGAGCTGTTTTTT	CATSNTGELFF
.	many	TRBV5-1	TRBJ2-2	TGCGCCAGCATACCCACCCTAGGCTCCGGGGAGCTGTTTTTT	CASIPTLGSGELFF
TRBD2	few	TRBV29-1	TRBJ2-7	TGCAGCGTTGAAGGGCTAGCGGGAGTCCACGAGCAGTACTTC	CSVEGLAGVHEQYF
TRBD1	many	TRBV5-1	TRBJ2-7	TGCGCCAGCAGCTTGGACGGACAGGGATTCTACGAGCAGTACTTC	CASSLDGQGFYEQYF
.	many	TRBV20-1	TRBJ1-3	TGCAGTGCCATTTACTCTGGAAACACCATATATTTT	CSAIYSGNTIYF
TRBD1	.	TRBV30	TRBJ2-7	TGTGCCTGGAGTAGACCTCCGGACAGGGGTTATGAGCAGTACTTC	CAWSRPPDRGYEQYF
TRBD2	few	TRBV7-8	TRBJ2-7	TGTGCCAGCAGCTTAGCCGTAGCGGGAGGGCCCTACGAGCAGTACTTC	CASSLAVAGGPYEQYF
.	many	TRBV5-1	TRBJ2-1	TGCGCCAGCAGCTTTCGGGAGCACAATGAGCAGTTCTTC	CASSFREHNEQFF